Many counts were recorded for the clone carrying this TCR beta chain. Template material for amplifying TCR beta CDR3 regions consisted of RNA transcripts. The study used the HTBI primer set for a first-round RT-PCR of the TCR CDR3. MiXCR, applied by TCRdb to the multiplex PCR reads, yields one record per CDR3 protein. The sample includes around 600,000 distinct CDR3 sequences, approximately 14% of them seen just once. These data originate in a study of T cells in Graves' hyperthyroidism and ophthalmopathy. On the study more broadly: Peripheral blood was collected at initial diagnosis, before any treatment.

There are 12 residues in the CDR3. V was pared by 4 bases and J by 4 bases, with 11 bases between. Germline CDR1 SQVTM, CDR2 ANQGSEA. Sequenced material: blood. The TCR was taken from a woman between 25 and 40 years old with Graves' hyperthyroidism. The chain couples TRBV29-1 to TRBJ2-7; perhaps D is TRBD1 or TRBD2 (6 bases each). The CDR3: CSVATGRYEQYF. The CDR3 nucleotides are TGCAGCGTTGCCACAGGGAGGTACGAGCAGTACTTC.